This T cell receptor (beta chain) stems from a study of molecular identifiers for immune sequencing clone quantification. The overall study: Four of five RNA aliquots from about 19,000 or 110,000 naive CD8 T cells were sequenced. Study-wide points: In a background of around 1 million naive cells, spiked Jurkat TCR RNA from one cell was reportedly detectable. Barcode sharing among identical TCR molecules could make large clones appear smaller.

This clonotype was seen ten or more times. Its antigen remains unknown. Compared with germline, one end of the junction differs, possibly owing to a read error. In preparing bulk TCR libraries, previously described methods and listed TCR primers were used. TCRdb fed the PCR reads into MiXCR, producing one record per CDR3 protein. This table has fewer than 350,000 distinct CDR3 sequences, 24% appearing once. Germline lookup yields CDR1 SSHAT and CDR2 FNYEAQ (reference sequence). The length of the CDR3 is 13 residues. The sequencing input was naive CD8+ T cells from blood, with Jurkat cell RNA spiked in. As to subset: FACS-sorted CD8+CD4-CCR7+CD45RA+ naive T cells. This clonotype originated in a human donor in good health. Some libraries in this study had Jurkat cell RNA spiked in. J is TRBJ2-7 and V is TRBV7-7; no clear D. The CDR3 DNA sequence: TGTGCTAGCAGCTTATTTATTGGGGAAGAGCAGTACTTC. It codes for CASSLFIGEEQYF.